This T cell receptor (beta chain) was captured by sequencing in a study of T cells in Graves' hyperthyroidism and ophthalmopathy. Germline CDR1 and CDR2: MDHEN and SYDVKM. The V gene lost 6 bases and the J gene lost 3 bases, with 15 bases spanning the gap. This CDR3 contains 14 residues. RNA transcripts gave rise to amplified TCR beta CDR3 regions. The primer set for the first-round RT-PCR of the TCR CDR3 was HTBI. TCRdb analysed the multiplex PCR reads with MiXCR anew, one entry per CDR3 protein. The table has hundreds of thousands of distinct CDR3 sequences, 15% to 20% seen once. The sequence came from a woman aged 40 to 50 with Graves' ophthalmopathy. The chain uses TRBV28 and TRBJ2-7; D is perhaps TRBD2 (6 bases). Specimen: blood. The DNA of the CDR3 is TGTGCCAGCAGCGTATCGGGGGTAGTCTACGAGCAGTACTTC. It is translated as CASSVSGVVYEQYF.